This T cell receptor (beta chain) was recorded in a study of long-term antiretroviral therapy in people with HIV. Sequencing relied on immunoSEQ assay v3.0, run at survey level. The assay was immunoSEQ multiplex PCR, and TCRdb's table has in-frame clones only and misses some. The sample lists about 14,000 clones, around 90% seen once, with 9.5% to 13% in the top ten. The germline CDR1 and CDR2 sequences are MDHEN and SYDVKM. CDR3 size: 18 residues. V lost 6 bases and J 0 bases, leaving 18 bases between the germline ends. This TCR was recovered from a man aged 35 to 55 with HIV. The source was unsorted PBMCs, collected 6.2 years after starting antiretroviral therapy. V is TRBV28 and J is TRBJ2-6; no clear D gene. CDR3 nucleotides: TGTGCCAGCAGCTTTGACTTAACCCTCTTCTCTGGGGCCAACGTCCTGACTTTC. As protein: CASSFDLTLFSGANVLTF.